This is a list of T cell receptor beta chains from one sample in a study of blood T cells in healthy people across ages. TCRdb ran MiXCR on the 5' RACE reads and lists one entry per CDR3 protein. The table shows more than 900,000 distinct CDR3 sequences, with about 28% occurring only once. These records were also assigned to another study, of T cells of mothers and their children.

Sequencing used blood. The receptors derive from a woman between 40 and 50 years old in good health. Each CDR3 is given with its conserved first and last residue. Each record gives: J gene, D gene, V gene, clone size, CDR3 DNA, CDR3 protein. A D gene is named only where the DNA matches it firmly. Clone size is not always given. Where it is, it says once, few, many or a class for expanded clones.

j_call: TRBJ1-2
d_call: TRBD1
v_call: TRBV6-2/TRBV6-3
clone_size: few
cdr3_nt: TGTGCCAGCAGTTCAATTGGGACAGAGGGCTACACCTTC
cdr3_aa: CASSSIGTEGYTF

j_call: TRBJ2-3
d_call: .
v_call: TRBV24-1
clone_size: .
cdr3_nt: TGTGCCACCAGTGAAAATGCAGGGATCGGGGGCTATAGCACAGATACGCAGTATTTT
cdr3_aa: CATSENAGIGGYSTDTQYF

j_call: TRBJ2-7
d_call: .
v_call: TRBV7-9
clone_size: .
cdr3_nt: TGTGCCAGCGGACTACTCGGACAAGAAAACTACGAGCAGTACTTC
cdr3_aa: CASGLLGQENYEQYF

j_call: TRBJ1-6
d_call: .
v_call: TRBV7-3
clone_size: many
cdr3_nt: TGTGCCAGCAGCTTTAACTATAATTCACCCCTCCACTTT
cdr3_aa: CASSFNYNSPLHF

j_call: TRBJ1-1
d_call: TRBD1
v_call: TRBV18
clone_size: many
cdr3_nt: TGTGCCAGCTCACCCGAGGACAGGGAGAACACTGAAGCTTTCTTT
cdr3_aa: CASSPEDRENTEAFF

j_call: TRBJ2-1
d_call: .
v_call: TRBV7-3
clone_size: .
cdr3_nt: TGTGCCAGCAGCTCAGACTATAACAATGAGCAGTTCTTC
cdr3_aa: CASSSDYNNEQFF

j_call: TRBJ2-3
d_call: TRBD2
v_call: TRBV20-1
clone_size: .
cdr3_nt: TGCAGTGCTAGGGGGACTAGCGGGGGGTCTGCGGCAGATACGCAGTATTTT
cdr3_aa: CSARGTSGGSAADTQYF

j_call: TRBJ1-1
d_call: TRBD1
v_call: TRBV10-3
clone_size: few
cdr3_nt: TGTGCCATCAGGCCGGCAGGGGGCACTGAAGCTTTCTTT
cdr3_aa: CAIRPAGGTEAFF

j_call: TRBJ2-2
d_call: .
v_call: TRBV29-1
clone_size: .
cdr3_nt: TGCAGCGTTGAGGTCCCAAGCGCCGGGGAGCTGTTTTTT
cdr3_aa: CSVEVPSAGELFF

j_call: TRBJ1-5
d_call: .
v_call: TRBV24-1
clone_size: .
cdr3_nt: TGTGCCACCAGTGAAACGGGACGTAATCAGCCCCAGCATTTT
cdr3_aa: CATSETGRNQPQHF

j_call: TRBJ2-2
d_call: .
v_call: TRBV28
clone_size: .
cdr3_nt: TGTGCCAGCAGTTTTGGGTGGCAGGGGCGTCCGAACACCGGGGAGCTGTTTTTT
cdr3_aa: CASSFGWQGRPNTGELFF

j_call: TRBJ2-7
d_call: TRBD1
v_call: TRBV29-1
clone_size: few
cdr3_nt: TGCAGCGTATCGGACAGGTCAGCCTACGAGCAGTACTTC
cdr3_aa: CSVSDRSAYEQYF

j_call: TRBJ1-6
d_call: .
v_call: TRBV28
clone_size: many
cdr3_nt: TGTGCCACCTCAGGGAGCAATTCACCCCTCCACTTT
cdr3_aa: CATSGSNSPLHF

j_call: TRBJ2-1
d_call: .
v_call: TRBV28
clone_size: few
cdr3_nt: TGTGCCAGCAGTGCCTTGGGGTGGGAGCAGTTCTTC
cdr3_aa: CASSALGWEQFF

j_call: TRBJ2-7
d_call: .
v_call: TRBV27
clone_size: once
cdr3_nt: TGTGCCAGCAGTTTATTTGTCACCGGGACGGGTAGCTCCTACGAGCAGTACTTC
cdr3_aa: CASSLFVTGTGSSYEQYF

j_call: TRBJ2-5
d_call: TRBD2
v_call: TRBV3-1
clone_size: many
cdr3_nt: TGTGCCAGCAGCCCACTAGGCGGGGGGGCGGAGACCCAGTACTTC
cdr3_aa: CASSPLGGGAETQYF

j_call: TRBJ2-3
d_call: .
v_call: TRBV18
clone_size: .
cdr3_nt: TGTGCCAGCTCACGCATAGATACGCAGTATTTT
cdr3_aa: CASSRIDTQYF

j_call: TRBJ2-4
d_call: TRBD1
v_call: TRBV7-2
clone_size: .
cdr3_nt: TGTGCCAGCAGCTTAGCGCAGGGGGCCCCTGGAGCCAAAAACATTCAGTACTTC
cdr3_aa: CASSLAQGAPGAKNIQYF

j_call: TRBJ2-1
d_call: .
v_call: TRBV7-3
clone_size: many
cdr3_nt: TGTGCCAGCAGCTTAATGTCGGGTTCCTACAATGAGCAGTTCTTC
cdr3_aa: CASSLMSGSYNEQFF

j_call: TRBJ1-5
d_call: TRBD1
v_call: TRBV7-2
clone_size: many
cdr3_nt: TGTGCCAGCAGCCTACAGGGGCATGGCAATCAGCCCCAGCATTTT
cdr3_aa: CASSLQGHGNQPQHF

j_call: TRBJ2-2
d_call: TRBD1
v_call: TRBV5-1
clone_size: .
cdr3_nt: TGCGCCAGCAGCGCCAGGACAGGGGACGGGGAGCTGTTTTTT
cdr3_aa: CASSARTGDGELFF

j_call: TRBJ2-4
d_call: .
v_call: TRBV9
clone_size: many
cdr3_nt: TGTGCCAGCAGCGTAGATCACCCGGGGAACATTCAGTACTTC
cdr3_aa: CASSVDHPGNIQYF

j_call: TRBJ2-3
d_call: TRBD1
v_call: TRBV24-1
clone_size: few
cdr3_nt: TGTGCCACCAGTGATTCGGGACAGGGGGCAGATACGCAGTATTTT
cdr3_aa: CATSDSGQGADTQYF

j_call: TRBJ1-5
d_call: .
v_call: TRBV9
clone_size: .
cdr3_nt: TGTGCCAGCAGCCCCCGGGCTGCAAATCAGCCCCAGCATTTT
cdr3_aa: CASSPRAANQPQHF

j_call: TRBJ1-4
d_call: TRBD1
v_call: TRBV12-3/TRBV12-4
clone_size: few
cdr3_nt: TGTGCCAGCAGCCCGACAGGGTCTGGGATCGAAAAACTGTTTTTT
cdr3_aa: CASSPTGSGIEKLFF

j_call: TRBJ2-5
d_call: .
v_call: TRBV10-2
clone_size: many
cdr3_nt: TGCGCCAGCAGTGTTTGGGGGGCAGGAGAGACCCAGTACTTC
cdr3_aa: CASSVWGAGETQYF

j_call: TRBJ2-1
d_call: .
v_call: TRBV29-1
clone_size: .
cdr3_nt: TGCAGCGTTGAAAGGGAGCAGTTCTTC
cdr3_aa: CSVEREQFF

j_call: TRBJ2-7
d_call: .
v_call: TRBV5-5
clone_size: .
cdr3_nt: TGTGCCAGCAGCTGGCGGGACGGGTCCTGCGAGCAGTACTTC
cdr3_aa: CASSWRDGSCEQYF

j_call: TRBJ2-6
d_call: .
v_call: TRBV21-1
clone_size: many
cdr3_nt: TGTGCCAGCAGCAAAGAACAGGGAGATTTCCTGCCTGGGGCCAACGTCCTGACTTTC
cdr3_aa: CASSKEQGDFLPGANVLTF

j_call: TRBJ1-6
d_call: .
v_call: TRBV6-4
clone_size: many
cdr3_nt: TGTGCCAGCTCCCGAAATTTGAATTCACCCCTCCACTTT
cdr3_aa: CASSRNLNSPLHF

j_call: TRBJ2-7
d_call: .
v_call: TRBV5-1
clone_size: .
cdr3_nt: TGCGCCAGCAGCTTGTACCCACGGGACACCAAATCCTACGAGCAGTACTTC
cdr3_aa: CASSLYPRDTKSYEQYF

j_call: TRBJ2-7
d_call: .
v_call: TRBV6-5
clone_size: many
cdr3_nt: TGTGCCAGCAGTTCGCAGGGGGGGGACGAGCAGTACTTC
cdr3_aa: CASSSQGGDEQYF

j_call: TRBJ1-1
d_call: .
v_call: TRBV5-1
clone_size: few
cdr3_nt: TGCGCCAGCAGACAGGAGGCGAACACTGAAGCTTTCTTT
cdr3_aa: CASRQEANTEAFF

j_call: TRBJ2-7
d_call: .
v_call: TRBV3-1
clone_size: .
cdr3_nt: TGTGCCAGCAGCCCCTTACGGGGTGGCACCTACGAGCAGTACTTC
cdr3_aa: CASSPLRGGTYEQYF

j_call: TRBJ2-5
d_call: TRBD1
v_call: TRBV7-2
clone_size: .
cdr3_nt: TGTGCCAGCAGCCCCCGTTCTACAGGGGGCGCTGAGACCCAGTACTTC
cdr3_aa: CASSPRSTGGAETQYF

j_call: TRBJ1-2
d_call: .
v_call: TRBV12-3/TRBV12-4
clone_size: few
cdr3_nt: TGTGCCAGCAGTCAACAGATCTATGGCTACACCTTC
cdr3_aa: CASSQQIYGYTF

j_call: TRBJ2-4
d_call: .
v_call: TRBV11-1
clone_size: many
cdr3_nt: TGTGCCAGCAGCTCATGGGACACCAAAAACATTCAGTACTTC
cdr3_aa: CASSSWDTKNIQYF

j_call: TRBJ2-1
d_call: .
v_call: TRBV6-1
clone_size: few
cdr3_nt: TGTGCCAGCCGGGGACAAAGATCTTCCAGCAATGAGCAGTTCTTC
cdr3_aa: CASRGQRSSSNEQFF

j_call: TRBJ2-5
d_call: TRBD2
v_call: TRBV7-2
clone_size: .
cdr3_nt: TGTGCCAGCACCCCACTAGCGGGGGCCCTTGTAGGGGAGACCCAGTACTTC
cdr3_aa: CASTPLAGALVGETQYF

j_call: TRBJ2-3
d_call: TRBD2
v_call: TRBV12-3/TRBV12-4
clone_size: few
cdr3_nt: TGTGCCAGCAGCCTAGCGGGGGGCTACCCTAGCACAGATACGCAGTATTTT
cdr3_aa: CASSLAGGYPSTDTQYF

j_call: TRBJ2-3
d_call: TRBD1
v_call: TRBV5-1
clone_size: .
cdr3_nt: TGCGCCAGCAGCCCGAGACAGGGGGACTACGCAGATACGCAGTATTTT
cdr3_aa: CASSPRQGDYADTQYF

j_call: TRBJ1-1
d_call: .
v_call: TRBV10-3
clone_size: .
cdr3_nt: TGTGCCATCAGTCTGGAAATGAACACTGAAGCTTTCTTT
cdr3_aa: CAISLEMNTEAFF

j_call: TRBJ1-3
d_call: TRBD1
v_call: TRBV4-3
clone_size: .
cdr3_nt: TGCGCCAGCAGCCAAGCCAGGGGGTACTCTGGAAACACCATATATTTT
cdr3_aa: CASSQARGYSGNTIYF

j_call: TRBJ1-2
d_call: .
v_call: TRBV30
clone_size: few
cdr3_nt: TGTGCCTGCGAGGGGCAGGGCTACACCTTC
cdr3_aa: CACEGQGYTF

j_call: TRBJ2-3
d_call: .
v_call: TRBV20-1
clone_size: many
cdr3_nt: TGCAGTGCTAGACCCGTTTTTGCAGATACGCAGTATTTT
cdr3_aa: CSARPVFADTQYF

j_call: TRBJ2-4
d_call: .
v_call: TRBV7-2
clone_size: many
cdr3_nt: TGTGCCAGCAGGGGGGGTGAGCACCGCATAGCCAAAAACATTCAGTACTTC
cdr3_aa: CASRGGEHRIAKNIQYF

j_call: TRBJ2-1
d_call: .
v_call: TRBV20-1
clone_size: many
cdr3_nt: TGCAGTGCTGGAGACCTGAGGGGCCCCTACAATGAGCAGTTCTTC
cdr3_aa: CSAGDLRGPYNEQFF

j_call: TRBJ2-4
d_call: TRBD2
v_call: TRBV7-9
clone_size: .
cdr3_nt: TGTGCCAGCAGCTTTGGAAGGGAGGCGGGGGGCCGAAACATTCAGTACTTC
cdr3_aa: CASSFGREAGGRNIQYF

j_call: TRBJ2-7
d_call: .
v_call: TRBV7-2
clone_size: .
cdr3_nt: TGTGCCAGCAGCTTAGCGCGGACCCGAGGAAGCTACGAGCAGTACTTC
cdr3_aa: CASSLARTRGSYEQYF